The 17 T cell receptor beta chains below come from one sample, sequenced in a study of blood T cell repertoires in COVID-19. Sequencing was performed with immunoSEQ multiplex PCR; in TCRdb, only in-frame clones are kept and a portion is missing. The profile shows 140,000 to 150,000 clones, about 88% of them singletons. Sequences were obtained from peripheral blood. The receptor source for this set is a human donor with acute or convalescent COVID-19. The donor label of this sample is uncertain.

The chain combines TRBV21-1 with TRBJ2-7; the table's D call, TRBD2, has no DNA check behind it. TRBV21-1 is a recognized pseudogene. CDR3 length: 13 amino acids. The CDR3 protein is CASSKAGSYEQYV. The DNA for the CDR3 is TGTGCCAGCAGCAAAGCCGGGAGCTACGAGCAGTACGTC.

The chain carries TRBV1 and TRBJ1-1; TRBD1, the table's D call, was not compared with the DNA. TRBV1 counts as a pseudogene. CDR3 length: 16 residues. CDR3 coding DNA: TGCACCAGCGGACCCGGGACAGGGGTGTTGGGCACTGAAGCTTTCTTT. It translates to CTSGPGTGVLGTEAFF.

The chain is built from TRBV28 and TRBJ1-2; 9 nucleotides agree with TRBD1. V dropped 1 base and J dropped 4; count of bases not matched to a gene: 7. Per the germline V gene, CDR1 is MDHEN and CDR2 is SYDVKM. This CDR3 is 16 amino acids long. The CDR3 protein is CASSLLDGDRVYGYTF. As DNA, the CDR3 is TGTGCCAGCAGTTTATTAGACGGGGACAGGGTCTATGGCTACACCTTC.

The rearrangement joins TRBV7-9 to TRBJ1-2; unclear D gene. The CDR3 runs to 15 residues. Germline V lookup: CDR1 SEHNR, CDR2 FQNEAQ (reference sequence). Trimming removed 1 base from V and 0 bases from J, with 9 bases in between. The CDR3 region has the DNA TGTGCCAGCAGCTTAGGAGAGAATCCTAACTATGGCTACACCTTC. This translates into CASSLGENPNYGYTF. Full variable domain (missing parts from reference TRBV7-9 and TRBJ1-2): DTGVSQNPRHKITKRGQNVTFRCDPISEHNRLYWYRQTLGQGPEFLTYFQNEAQLEKSRLLSDRFSAERPKGSFSTLEIQRTEQGDSAMYLCASSLGENPNYGYTFGSGTRLTVV.

The gene calls are TRBV19 and TRBJ2-5; TRBD1 agrees at 8 bases. The V and J ends lost 6 bases and 5 bases, in that order; junction bases with no gene match: 14. The CDR3 covers 16 residues. Germline V lookup: CDR1 LNHDA, CDR2 SQIVND (reference sequence). The DNA of the CDR3 is TGTGCCAGTAGCCTTACACGGACAGGGCGTGGGGAGACCCAGTACTTC. This translates into CASSLTRTGRGETQYF.

The rearrangement uses TRBV24-1 and TRBJ2-2; the match to TRBD2 covers 16 bases. The germline gives CDR1 KGHDR, CDR2 SFDVKD. CDR3 length: 17 amino acids. Trimming at V came to 9 bases and at J to 4 bases, leaving 7 bases not matched to a gene. The CDR3 sequence is CATGTSGRAAGTGELFF. The CDR3 bases are TGTGCCACCGGGACTAGCGGGAGGGCCGCAGGCACCGGGGAGCTGTTTTTT.

This chain uses TRBV30 with TRBJ1-3, with 7 bases aligning to TRBD1. The germline gives CDR1 GTSNPN, CDR2 SVGIG (reference sequence). This CDR3 comprises 13 residues. After removal of 2 bases from V and 2 bases from J, the junction contained 0 bases not matched to a gene. CDR3 bases: TGTGCCTGGAGTACAGGGGCTGGAAACACCATATATTTT. This translates into CAWSTGAGNTIYF.

The CDR3 sequence: CASSFGQDYEQYF. CDR3 DNA: TGTGCCAGCAGCTTTGGACAGGACTACGAGCAGTACTTC. The V gene is TRBV7-8, the J gene TRBJ2-7, with 7 nucleotides matching TRBD1. V was clipped by 3 bases and J by 3 bases; unmatched bases: 2. CDR3 length equals 13 residues. Germline CDR1 SGHVS, CDR2 FQNEAQ.

This clone came up a few times. The CDR3 here is CASSLPLSAGGYTF. The DNA of the CDR3 is TGTGCCAGCAGCTTACCCTTGAGTGCAGGCGGCTACACCTTC. The chain links TRBV13 to TRBJ1-2; D uncertain. V was trimmed by 2 bases and J by 8 bases, leaving 15 bases between them. This CDR3 region has 14 residues. Germline CDR1 and CDR2: PRHDT and FYEKMQ (reference sequence).

V is TRBV4-1 and J is TRBJ2-5; 7 nucleotides line up with TRBD2. Germline V gene lookup returns CDR1 MGHRA and CDR2 YSYEKL. The length of the CDR3 is 16 residues. V was clipped by 1 base and J by 0 bases; unmatched bases: 5. The CDR3 loop is CASSQAGLPYQETQYF. The CDR3 region has the DNA TGCGCCAGCAGCCAAGCGGGACTACCTTACCAAGAGACCCAGTACTTC.

The CDR3 coding sequence is TGTGCCAGCAGTCTGCCCCTAGCGGGGGGAGTATACGAGCAGTACTTC. Its protein product is CASSLPLAGGVYEQYF. This sequence joins TRBV28 and TRBJ2-7; 11 bases are a match to TRBD2. The CDR3 loop spans 16 amino acids. With 5 bases clipped from V and 4 bases from J, the junction kept 10 bases outside the gene matches. Germline assignment: CDR1 MDHEN and CDR2 SYDVKM.

The chain is built from TRBV14 and TRBJ1-3; no clear D gene. The V and J ends lost 1 base and 7 bases respectively, with 5 bases between them. Germline CDR1 reads SGHDN; CDR2 reads FVKESK. The CDR3 has 12 amino acids. The CDR3 sequence is CASSQVENTIYF. The CDR3 coding sequence is TGTGCCAGCAGCCAAGTTGAGAACACCATATATTTT.

The CDR3 region has the DNA TGTGCCAGCAGTCCCCAATATGAGACAGGGGGCCATGAGCAGTTCTTC. It codes for CASSPQYETGGHEQFF. V usage is TRBV27 and J usage is TRBJ2-1, with 10 bases identical to TRBD1. V was clipped by 5 bases and J by 8 bases; unmatched bases: 12. Per germline, CDR1 MNHEY and CDR2 SMNVEV (reference sequence). The CDR3 has 16 residues.

The rearrangement uses TRBV5-1 and TRBJ2-7; D remains unclear. The CDR3 is 12 residues long. The germline V and J ends were trimmed by 5 bases and 5 bases, with 11 bases remaining between them. CDR1 and CDR2 from the germline V gene are SGHRS and YFSETQ. CDR3 loop: CASRALSDEQYF. The CDR3 coding sequence is TGCGCCAGCAGAGCCTTATCTGACGAGCAGTACTTC.

J is TRBJ2-1 and V is TRBV6-2 or TRBV6-3, with D possibly TRBD2 on 7 matching bases. Trimming left V 2 bases short and J 6 bases short, with 14 bases between. The germline CDR1 and CDR2 sequences are MNHEY and SVGEGT. This CDR3 region has 15 residues. CDR3 amino acids: CASSYAPGGLNEQFF. CDR3 sequence (DNA): TGTGCCAGCAGTTACGCCCCGGGGGGCCTCAATGAGCAGTTCTTC.

The J gene is TRBJ1-2, the V gene TRBV4-3; weak D call: TRBD1 (6 bases). Trimming cost V 2 bases and J 6 bases, with 13 bases left between them. The CDR3 has 14 amino acids. Germline CDR1 LGHNA, CDR2 YSLEER. The CDR3 nucleotides are TGCGCCAGCAGCCAACGACAGGTCTCGGATGGCTACACCTTC. It is translated as CASSQRQVSDGYTF.

This chain links TRBV3-1 (or the pseudogene TRBV3-2) with TRBJ1-1; TRBD1 matches 7 bases. V shed 7 bases, J shed 4 bases, and the junction held 9 bases outside the gene matches. Germline CDR1 reads LGHDT; CDR2 reads YNNKEL (reference sequence). This CDR3 spans 14 amino acids. The CDR3 loop is CASTQPGGGTEAFF. Written as DNA, the CDR3 is TGTGCCAGCACCCAGCCAGGGGGTGGCACTGAAGCTTTCTTT.